Presented here are 20 T cell receptor beta chains from one specimen sequenced in a study of blood T cell repertoires in COVID-19. The table came from immunoSEQ multiplex PCR; TCRdb's copy has only in-frame clones and leaves some out. Of some 420,000 clones listed, 80% to 90% are singletons. Specimen: PBMCs or T cells enriched from blood (not recorded which). Receptor source: a young man who had recovered from COVID-19.

The V gene is TRBV19, the J gene TRBJ1-1; D ambiguous. CDR1 and CDR2 from the germline V gene are LNHDA and SQIVND (reference sequence). The CDR3 length is 13 residues. The germline V and J ends were trimmed by 1 base and 8 bases, with 11 bases remaining between them. The CDR3 DNA is TGTGCCAGTAGTATAGCCGGTAACGTCGAAGCTTTCTTT. Translating it yields CASSIAGNVEAFF.

The J gene is TRBJ1-2, the V gene TRBV7-2; D is unclear. Germline values: CDR1 SGHTA, CDR2 FQGNSA. The CDR3 loop spans 15 amino acids. Trimming cost V 5 bases and J 0 bases, with 13 bases left between them. The CDR3 here is CASSPTMATNYGYTF. Here the CDR3 DNA reads TGTGCCAGCAGCCCCACGATGGCAACTAACTATGGCTACACCTTC.

This chain connects TRBV27 to TRBJ2-7; TRBD2 agrees at 7 bases. The CDR3 consists of 16 residues. Germline CDR1 reads MNHEY; CDR2 reads SMNVEV (reference sequence). The junction had 13 bases not matched to a gene; V was cut back by 5 bases and J by 3 bases. This CDR3 is CASSPRFSGGSYEQYF. The CDR3 nucleotides read TGTGCCAGCAGTCCACGGTTTTCTGGCGGGAGCTACGAGCAGTACTTC.

The chain couples TRBV28 to TRBJ2-7; D is undetermined. The germline V gene encodes CDR1 MDHEN and CDR2 SYDVKM. The CDR3 consists of 12 residues. The V end lost 7 bases, the J end lost 3 bases, and 10 bases lay between the germline ends. CDR3: CASTLRGYEQYF. Here the CDR3 DNA reads TGTGCCAGCACCCTAAGAGGCTACGAGCAGTACTTC.

This rearrangement joins TRBV28 to TRBJ1-1; D is possibly TRBD1 (5 bases). From germline, CDR1 is MDHEN and CDR2 SYDVKM. The CDR3 totals 12 residues. V lost 6 bases and J 4 bases, leaving 9 bases between the germline ends. Here the CDR3 DNA reads TGTGCCAGCAGGGTGGGGGGCACTGAAGCTTTCTTT. Translating gives CASRVGGTEAFF.

CDR3: CASRTTQGALNSPLHF. The CDR3, as DNA: TGTGCCAGCAGGACAACGCAGGGGGCGCTGAATTCACCCCTCCACTTT. This rearrangement joins TRBV7-9 to TRBJ1-6; 8 bases are shared with TRBD1. Germline CDR1 SEHNR, CDR2 FQNEAQ (reference sequence). V gave up 6 bases and J gave up 7 bases; unmatched junction bases: 11. This CDR3 region has 16 residues.

The V call is TRBV12-5, the J call TRBJ1-3; a possible D gene is TRBD1 (5 bases). V was trimmed by 0 bases and J by 3 bases, leaving 15 bases between them. The CDR3 totals 17 residues. Germline CDR1 is LGHNT and CDR2 is FRNRAP. The CDR3 reads CASGLVLGRADGNTIYF. As DNA, the CDR3 is TGTGCTAGTGGTTTGGTACTCGGCAGGGCTGATGGAAACACCATATATTTT.

The chain carries TRBV7-6 and TRBJ2-2; D is uncertain. This CDR3 has 15 residues. V shed 4 bases and J shed 2 bases, with 11 bases lying between them. Germline CDR1 and CDR2: SGHVS and FNYEAQ. The CDR3 is CASSSWQANTGELFF. The CDR3 DNA follows: TGTGCCAGCAGCTCTTGGCAGGCAAACACCGGGGAGCTGTTTTTT.

This chain uses TRBV5-1 with TRBJ2-2; 9 bases are a match to TRBD2. Germline V CDR1 and CDR2: SGHRS, YFSETQ. The CDR3 totals 17 residues. Trimming removed 4 bases from V and 7 bases from J; junction bases left unmatched: 14. CDR3 bases: TGCGCCAGCAGCAGGGGGGCTAGCGGGAACTTGGACGGGGAGCTGTTTTTT. Its translation is CASSRGASGNLDGELFF.

This chain uses TRBV5-6 with TRBJ1-5, with 7 positions matching TRBD1. Trimming at V came to 5 bases and at J to 4 bases, leaving 6 bases not matched to a gene. The CDR3 has 14 amino acids. Per the germline V gene, CDR1 is SGHDT and CDR2 is YYEEEE. CDR3 loop: CASSQGQENQPQHF. CDR3 DNA sequence: TGTGCCAGCAGTCAAGGACAGGAGAATCAGCCCCAGCATTTT.

This chain connects TRBV10-3 to TRBJ2-5; the D gene is possibly TRBD1 (5 bases). This CDR3 comprises 13 residues. Deletions cut 3 bases from V and 5 bases from J, with 10 bases between. Germline CDR1 reads ENHRY; CDR2 reads SYGVKD. CDR3 coding DNA: TGTGCCATCAGTGACGGAAGGGGTGAGACCCAGTACTTC. Protein: CAISDGRGETQYF.

The chain carries TRBV28 and TRBJ1-5, with D tentatively TRBD1 (6 bases). This CDR3 region has 15 residues. Trimming removed 5 bases at V and 0 bases at J, with 11 bases between. Germline assignment: CDR1 MDHEN and CDR2 SYDVKM. The CDR3 protein is CASSGQYLSNQPQHF. The DNA of the CDR3 is TGTGCCAGCAGTGGACAGTACCTTAGCAATCAGCCCCAGCATTTT. The entire variable domain, with the rest obtained from reference TRBV28 and TRBJ1-5, is as follows: DVKVTQSSRYLVKRTGEKVFLECVQDMDHENMFWYRQDPGLGLRLIYFSYDVKMKEKGDIPEGYSVSREKKERFSLILESASTNQTSMYLCASSGQYLSNQPQHFGDGTRLSIL.

CDR3 protein: CASSESTLAGYF. CDR3 nucleotide sequence: TGCGCCAGCAGTGAGTCGACTCTAGCAGGGTACTTC. The rearrangement uses TRBV10-2 and TRBJ2-7; tentatively, D is TRBD2 (5 bases). V lost 0 bases and J lost 12, with 12 bases in between. CDR3 size: 12 residues. The germline V gene has CDR1 WSHSY and CDR2 SAAADI.

The chain carries TRBV12-3 or TRBV12-4 and TRBJ1-5; D gene ambiguous. The CDR3 contains 11 residues. V lost 3 bases to trimming and J lost 9 bases, with 6 bases between them. The CDR3 is CASSFSGPQHF. In nucleotides, the CDR3 is TGTGCCAGCAGTTTCTCGGGGCCCCAGCATTTT.

The V call is TRBV11-2, the J call TRBJ2-7; 9 bases match TRBD2. The CDR3 contains 15 residues. Trimming cost V 6 bases and J 0 bases; bases outside gene matches: 6. Germline lookup yields CDR1 SGHAT and CDR2 FQNNGV. The chain's CDR3 is CASRLTSGNSYEQYF. CDR3 sequence (DNA): TGTGCCAGCAGGTTGACTAGCGGAAACTCCTACGAGCAGTACTTC.

V usage is TRBV19 and J usage is TRBJ2-7; TRBD2 matches at 10 bases. The trim removed 5 bases at V and 3 bases at J, leaving 13 bases unmatched. Per the germline V gene, CDR1 is LNHDA and CDR2 is SQIVND (reference sequence). The CDR3 runs to 17 residues. The CDR3 DNA sequence: TGTGCCAGTAGTGGACAGCGGGAGGGATGGAGAGGCTACGAGCAGTACTTC. The encoded protein is CASSGQREGWRGYEQYF.

The V gene is TRBV6-1, the J gene TRBJ2-2; D is perhaps TRBD1 (6 bases). The CDR3 sequence is 18 residues long. Germline values: CDR1 MNHNS, CDR2 SASEGT. Deletions cut 0 bases from V and 1 base from J, with 15 bases between. The CDR3 sequence is CASSEAEGQRGNTGELFF. In DNA form, the CDR3 reads TGTGCCAGCAGTGAAGCGGAAGGACAGAGGGGGAACACCGGGGAGCTGTTTTTT.

The chain links TRBV18 to TRBJ2-2, with D possibly being TRBD1 (6 bases). The CDR3 length is 15 residues. CDR1 KGHSH and CDR2 LQKENI come from the germline V gene. V lost 3 bases and J lost 6, with 14 bases in between. Here the CDR3 DNA reads TGTGCCAGCTCACCCGGAACAGGGTACGCCGGGGAGCTGTTTTTT. Amino acid sequence: CASSPGTGYAGELFF.

The rearrangement joins TRBV28 to TRBJ2-7, with D tentatively TRBD1 (5 bases). The CDR3 spans 15 residues. CDR1 is MDHEN, CDR2 SYDVKM, per germline. Trimming took off 2 bases at V and 3 bases at J, with 14 bases between the two ends. CDR3 in amino acids: CASSLRLGAVYEQYF. DNA of the CDR3: TGTGCCAGCAGTTTAAGGTTAGGGGCGGTCTACGAGCAGTACTTC.

This clone appeared once. The V gene is TRBV13, the J gene TRBJ1-4; unclear D gene. Trimming shortened V by 0 bases and J by 8 bases, and 10 bases separated the two germline ends. From germline, CDR1 is PRHDT and CDR2 FYEKMQ (reference sequence). CDR3 size: 14 residues. The CDR3 nucleotides are TGTGCCAGCAGCTTAGGCTGGGAGGGCGAAAAACTGTTTTTT. It yields the protein CASSLGWEGEKLFF.